The TCR beta chain under discussion was sequenced for a study of T cell changes during pregnancy in multiple sclerosis. Using immunoSEQ multiplex PCR, the repertoire was profiled, and TCRdb retains in-frame clones only, with some absent. The sample records 20,000 to 25,000 clones, around 90% being singletons. CDR1 SGHNT and CDR2 YENEEA come from the germline V gene. The CDR3 is 14 amino acids. V dropped 5 bases and J dropped 5; count of bases not matched to a gene: 6. This TCR came from a female donor in good health, enrolled as a control in a pregnancy study. The material sequenced was CD8+ T cells from peripheral blood mononuclear cells, taken in the second trimester of pregnancy. The rearrangement uses TRBV11-3 and TRBJ2-3; 8 bases fit TRBD1. DNA of the CDR3: TGTGCCAGCAGCCCCCCAGGGGGCAAAGATACGCAGTATTTT. Its protein is CASSPPGGKDTQYF.